This is a list of T cell receptor beta chains from one sample in a study of blood T cell repertoires in COVID-19. Some clones are missing from TCRdb's copy, which holds only in-frame ones; the method was immunoSEQ multiplex PCR. The repertoire holds under 250,000 clones, with 75% to 90% as singletons. Sequencing input: peripheral blood. All receptors derive from a woman between 65 and 79 years old with active or convalescent COVID-19. The CDR3 runs from the conserved cysteine through the conserved F or W. D genes are given only for firm matches. Not all rows give a size; the values are once, few, many and, for expanded clones, a class.

>-|TRBJ1-1|TRBV4-2|-
CASSPVGGPEAFF
TGTGCCAGCAGCCCAGTAGGGGGACCTGAAGCTTTCTTT
>-|TRBJ2-3|TRBV4-1|TRBD2
CASSQEAGGTTDTQYF
TGCGCCAGCAGCCAAGAGGCGGGGGGCACCACAGATACGCAGTATTTT
>-|TRBJ2-5|TRBV7-2|TRBD2
CASTGAAGGLQETQYF
TGTGCCAGCACTGGGGCGGCGGGGGGACTCCAAGAGACCCAGTACTTC
>-|TRBJ2-7|TRBV18|-
CASSPARNTDYEQYF
TGTGCCAGCTCACCGGCAAGGAATACAGACTACGAGCAGTACTTC
>-|TRBJ1-1|TRBV4-1|TRBD1
CASSLGQGPEAFF
TGCGCCAGCAGCCTTGGACAGGGCCCTGAAGCTTTCTTT
>-|TRBJ1-5|TRBV2|TRBD1
CASSLTGLSNQPQHF
TGTGCCAGCAGTTTGACAGGGCTAAGCAATCAGCCCCAGCATTTT
>few|TRBJ1-1|TRBV3-1/TRBV3-2|-
CASSQGRGTEAFF
TGTGCCAGCAGCCAGGGGCGAGGCACTGAAGCTTTCTTT
>-|TRBJ1-2|TRBV4-2|-
CASSQDRQVAYGYTF
TGTGCCAGCAGCCAAGATCGACAGGTCGCCTATGGCTACACCTTC
>-|TRBJ1-4|TRBV7-9|-
CASSLGLAGEKLFF
TGTGCCAGCAGCTTAGGATTGGCTGGTGAAAAACTGTTTTTT
>-|TRBJ1-6|TRBV28|-
CASSLADGVGNNSPLHF
TGTGCCAGCAGTTTAGCGGACGGGGTGGGCAATAATTCACCCCTCCACTTT
>-|TRBJ2-3|TRBV10-1|TRBD2
CASSEMVAGGRWTDTQYF
TGCGCCAGCAGTGAGATGGTAGCGGGAGGCCGGTGGACAGATACGCAGTATTTT
>-|TRBJ1-5|TRBV6-1|-
CASSDRFNQPQHF
TGTGCCAGCAGTGATCGTTTCAATCAGCCCCAGCATTTT
>-|TRBJ2-1|TRBV10-2|-
CASSRLARLAGNEQFF
TGCGCCAGCAGTCGCCTCGCCCGGCTAGCAGGAAATGAGCAGTTCTTC
>-|TRBJ1-3|TRBV9|-
CASSVRREGSGNTIYF
TGTGCCAGCAGCGTGAGACGGGAAGGATCGGGAAACACCATATATTTT
>-|TRBJ2-6|TRBV2|TRBD1
CASRGTGGSGANVLTF
TGTGCCAGCAGAGGGACAGGGGGCTCTGGGGCCAACGTCCTGACTTTC
>-|TRBJ2-7|TRBV25-1|TRBD1
CASSGQGLSYEQYF
TGTGCCAGCTCGGGACAGGGACTTTCCTACGAGCAGTACTTC
>-|TRBJ2-7|TRBV28|TRBD1
CASQGQVTYEQYF
TGTGCCAGCCAGGGACAGGTAACCTACGAGCAGTACTTC
>-|TRBJ2-7|TRBV5-1|TRBD2
CASSKLAGGSSSEQYF
TGCGCCAGCAGCAAACTAGCGGGAGGTTCTTCGTCCGAGCAGTACTTC
>-|TRBJ2-5|TRBV5-1|TRBD1
CASSLGQGSLGTQYF
TGCGCCAGCAGCTTGGGACAGGGGAGCCTTGGGACCCAGTACTTC
>-|TRBJ2-1|TRBV15|TRBD2
CATSRGLLAGGSGSYNEQFF
TGTGCCACCAGCAGAGGGTTGCTAGCGGGAGGGTCGGGCTCCTACAATGAGCAGTTCTTC
>-|TRBJ2-7|TRBV5-1|TRBD2
CASSWRGDEQYF
TGCGCCAGCAGCTGGCGGGGGGACGAGCAGTACTTC
>-|TRBJ2-1|TRBV5-1|-
CASSPGRGGYNEQFF
TGCGCCAGCAGCCCCGGACGAGGGGGTTACAATGAGCAGTTCTTC
>-|TRBJ1-3|TRBV19|-
CASSIEASGNTIYF
TGTGCCAGTAGTATCGAGGCGTCTGGAAACACCATATATTTT
>-|TRBJ1-1|TRBV5-1|-
CASSLVGGTNTEAFF
TGCGCCAGCAGCTTGGTCGGCGGAACGAACACTGAAGCTTTCTTT
>-|TRBJ2-5|TRBV5-5|-
CASTQRGETQYF
TGTGCCAGCACCCAACGGGGAGAGACCCAGTACTTC
>-|TRBJ2-6|TRBV18|-
CASSPSGSGANVLTF
TGTGCCAGCTCACCGTCCGGCTCTGGGGCCAACGTCCTGACTTTC
>-|TRBJ1-1|TRBV4-1|TRBD1
CASSHGDSPNTEAFF
TGCGCCAGCAGCCACGGGGACAGCCCGAACACTGAAGCTTTCTTT
>-|TRBJ1-1|TRBV25-1|-
CASRAGANTEAFF
TGTGCCAGCAGGGCGGGGGCTAACACTGAAGCTTTCTTT
>-|TRBJ2-1|TRBV27|-
CASRLTVGNEQFF
TGTGCCAGCAGATTGACAGTGGGCAATGAGCAGTTCTTC
>-|TRBJ2-7|TRBV19|-
CASSIAAGTYEQYF
TGTGCCAGTAGTATAGCTGCAGGGACCTACGAGCAGTACTTC
>few|TRBJ1-1|TRBV12-5|TRBD1
CASGFPGGRTEAFF
TGTGCTAGTGGTTTCCCAGGGGGCCGAACTGAAGCTTTCTTT
>-|TRBJ2-2|TRBV4-1|TRBD2
CASSQASGGSNTGELFF
TGCGCCAGCAGCCAAGCGAGCGGGGGTTCGAACACCGGGGAGCTGTTTTTT
>-|TRBJ1-2|TRBV30|-
CAWSPLPAGANGYTF
TGTGCCTGGAGTCCCCTCCCCGCAGGGGCAAATGGCTACACCTTC
>-|TRBJ1-1|TRBV10-3|-
CAISEGGRAEAFF
TGTGCCATCAGTGAAGGAGGGAGGGCTGAAGCTTTCTTT
>few|TRBJ2-7|TRBV7-2|TRBD2
CASSLKDTAGELPYEQYF
TGTGCCAGCAGCTTGAAGGATACGGCGGGGGAATTGCCCTACGAGCAGTACTTC
>-|TRBJ1-2|TRBV3-1/TRBV3-2|TRBD1
CASSIRDRKFNYGYTF
TGTGCCAGCAGCATCCGGGACAGGAAATTTAACTATGGCTACACCTTC
>-|TRBJ2-1|TRBV15|TRBD2
CATSRESGGAANEQFF
TGTGCCACCAGCAGAGAAAGCGGGGGGGCGGCCAATGAGCAGTTCTTC
>few|TRBJ2-2|TRBV4-3|-
CASSQLGGAAGELFF
TGCGCCAGCAGCCAACTAGGGGGGGCAGCCGGGGAGCTGTTTTTT
>-|TRBJ1-1|TRBV5-1|TRBD1
CASSLGDREWAEAFF
TGCGCCAGCAGCTTGGGGGACAGGGAATGGGCTGAAGCTTTCTTT
>-|TRBJ2-2|TRBV29-1|-
CSVGGGGGHTGELFF
TGCAGCGTTGGCGGTGGAGGCGGTCACACCGGGGAGCTGTTTTTT
>-|TRBJ1-2|TRBV6-5|-
CASSYSSAGGYTF
TGTGCCAGCAGTTACTCATCAGCGGGCGGCTACACCTTC
>-|TRBJ2-7|TRBV5-4|TRBD1
CASRGGDRGDYEQYF
TGTGCCAGCAGGGGAGGGGACAGGGGAGACTACGAGCAGTACTTC
>-|TRBJ2-7|TRBV6-6|TRBD1
CASSGQGAMEQYF
TGTGCCAGCAGTGGACAGGGGGCGATGGAGCAGTACTTC
>-|TRBJ2-7|TRBV19|-
CASSTTGKHYEQYF
TGTGCCAGTAGTACGACCGGGAAACACTACGAGCAGTACTTC
>-|TRBJ1-2|TRBV28|-
CASSLFWTESNYGYTF
TGTGCCAGCAGTTTATTCTGGACAGAATCCAACTATGGCTACACCTTC
>-|TRBJ2-2|TRBV6-1|-
CASSENGGTNTGELFF
TGTGCCAGCAGTGAAAACGGCGGGACGAACACCGGGGAGCTGTTTTTT
>-|TRBJ2-7|TRBV11-2|TRBD1
CASSADRGREQYF
TGTGCCAGCAGCGCCGACAGGGGGCGGGAGCAGTACTTC
>-|TRBJ1-2|TRBV30|-
CAWSARHGQTPYGYTF
TGTGCCTGGAGTGCGAGACACGGACAGACTCCCTATGGCTACACCTTC
>-|TRBJ1-5|TRBV7-2|-
CASSRGNQPQHF
TGTGCCAGCAGCCGAGGGAATCAGCCCCAGCATTTT
>-|TRBJ1-6|TRBV28|-
CASSAPGGYNSPLHF
TGTGCCAGCAGTGCGCCGGGGGGCTATAATTCACCCCTCCACTTT
>-|TRBJ1-1|TRBV2|-
CASSLQGPTTEAFF
TGTGCCAGCAGTTTACAGGGACCGACCACTGAAGCTTTCTTT
>few|TRBJ1-2|TRBV12-5|-
CASGLTQEGPYTF
TGTGCTAGTGGTTTGACCCAGGAGGGTCCGTACACCTTC
>few|TRBJ1-6|TRBV10-3|-
CAISGWEDHSPLHF
TGTGCCATCAGTGGGTGGGAGGACCATTCACCCCTCCACTTT
>-|TRBJ1-3|TRBV10-1|TRBD1
CASGDSSGNTIYF
TGCGCCAGCGGGGACAGCTCTGGAAACACCATATATTTT
>-|TRBJ2-5|TRBV6-5|-
CASSRTSGTGGTQYF
TGTGCCAGCAGTCGAACCTCCGGGACCGGGGGGACCCAGTACTTC
>-|TRBJ2-7|TRBV4-1|TRBD1
CASSSPGQGMGEQYF
TGCGCCAGCAGCTCTCCGGGACAGGGAATGGGCGAGCAGTACTTC
>-|TRBJ2-1|TRBV24-1|-
CATSDFRDRQFF
TGTGCCACCAGTGATTTTCGGGATAGGCAGTTCTTC
>-|TRBJ2-1|TRBV30|TRBD1
CAWSQEGATLFPYNEQFF
TGTGCCTGGAGTCAAGAGGGGGCGACCCTTTTCCCCTACAATGAGCAGTTCTTC